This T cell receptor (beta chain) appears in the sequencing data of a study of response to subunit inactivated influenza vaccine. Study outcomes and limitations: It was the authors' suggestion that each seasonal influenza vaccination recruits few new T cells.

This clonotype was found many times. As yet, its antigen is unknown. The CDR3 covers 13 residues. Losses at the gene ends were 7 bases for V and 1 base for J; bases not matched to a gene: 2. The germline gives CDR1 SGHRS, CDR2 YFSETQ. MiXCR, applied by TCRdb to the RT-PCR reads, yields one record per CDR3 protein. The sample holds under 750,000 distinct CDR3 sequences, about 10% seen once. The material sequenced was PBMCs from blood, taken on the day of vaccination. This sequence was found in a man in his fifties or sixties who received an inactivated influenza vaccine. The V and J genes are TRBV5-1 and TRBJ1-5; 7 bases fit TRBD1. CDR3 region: CASRQGSNQPQHF. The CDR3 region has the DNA TGCGCCAGCCGACAGGGAAGCAATCAGCCCCAGCATTTT.